These T cell receptor beta chains were read from a single sample in a study of T cells in Graves' hyperthyroidism and ophthalmopathy. A single record per CDR3 protein comes from TCRdb applying MiXCR to the multiplex PCR reads. The sample lists about 420,000 distinct CDR3 sequences; roughly an eighth were seen once. Sequencing used blood. These receptors came from a woman under 30 with Graves' hyperthyroidism. Each CDR3 is given with its conserved first and last residue. A D gene is named only where the DNA matches it firmly. Clone size is not always given. Where it is, it says once, few, many or a class for expanded clones.

clone_size: -
v_call: TRBV27
d_call: TRBD1
j_call: TRBJ1-6
cdr3_nt: TGTGCCAGCAGTTTAATTGGCGTTAGGTCCGGGACAGTCTATAATTCACCCCTCCACTTT
cdr3_aa: CASSLIGVRSGTVYNSPLHF

clone_size: -
v_call: TRBV5-8
d_call: -
j_call: TRBJ1-5
cdr3_nt: TGTGCCAGCAGGAAGGGGGGGGCTTGGCAGCCCCAGCATTTT
cdr3_aa: CASRKGGAWQPQHF

clone_size: many
v_call: TRBV28
d_call: -
j_call: TRBJ2-3
cdr3_nt: TGTGCCAGCAGTTTCGAGGGAAGGGTCACAGATACGCAGTATTTT
cdr3_aa: CASSFEGRVTDTQYF

clone_size: many
v_call: TRBV3-1
d_call: -
j_call: TRBJ1-2
cdr3_nt: TGTGCCAGCAGCTTAGGAGGGCTCTATGGCTACACCTTC
cdr3_aa: CASSLGGLYGYTF

clone_size: many
v_call: TRBV7-8
d_call: TRBD2
j_call: TRBJ2-7
cdr3_nt: TGTGCCAGCAGCTTAGGTATAAGCGGGAAGTACGAGCAGTACTTC
cdr3_aa: CASSLGISGKYEQYF

clone_size: -
v_call: TRBV11-1
d_call: -
j_call: TRBJ2-4
cdr3_nt: TGTGCCAGCAGCCTCCTGTCGGACAGTAATAAAAACATTCAGTACTTC
cdr3_aa: CASSLLSDSNKNIQYF

clone_size: -
v_call: TRBV6-1
d_call: -
j_call: TRBJ2-3
cdr3_nt: TGTGCCAGCAGTGAGAGCCGGGATACGCAGTATTTT
cdr3_aa: CASSESRDTQYF

clone_size: many
v_call: TRBV7-2
d_call: TRBD1
j_call: TRBJ1-2
cdr3_nt: TGTGCCAGCAGCTTAGGGGGCCTCACAGGGGCCTATTTGGGCTACACCTTC
cdr3_aa: CASSLGGLTGAYLGYTF

clone_size: many
v_call: TRBV12-3/TRBV12-4
d_call: -
j_call: TRBJ2-5
cdr3_nt: TGTGCCAGCAGTTTAGCGCCCAAAGAGACCCAGTACTTC
cdr3_aa: CASSLAPKETQYF

clone_size: many
v_call: TRBV12-3/TRBV12-4
d_call: -
j_call: TRBJ1-2
cdr3_nt: TGTGCCAGCAGTTTAGCTGAAGGCGGAGGCTACACCTTC
cdr3_aa: CASSLAEGGGYTF

clone_size: -
v_call: TRBV5-1
d_call: -
j_call: TRBJ2-1
cdr3_nt: TGCGCCAGCAGCTTGGCCGAGCTTTCCCATGAGCAGTTCTTC
cdr3_aa: CASSLAELSHEQFF

clone_size: many
v_call: TRBV7-8
d_call: -
j_call: TRBJ2-5
cdr3_nt: TGTGCCAGCAGCGCCACCCCGTCGGGGGTTGGTCCAGAGACCCAGTACTTC
cdr3_aa: CASSATPSGVGPETQYF

clone_size: -
v_call: TRBV20-1
d_call: -
j_call: TRBJ2-1
cdr3_nt: TGCAGTGCTAGTTCGGGGACGGGCTACAATGAGCAGTTCTTC
cdr3_aa: CSASSGTGYNEQFF

clone_size: many
v_call: TRBV28
d_call: -
j_call: TRBJ2-2
cdr3_nt: TGTGCCAGCAGTAACTGGGACTTGAACACCGGGGAGCTGTTTTTT
cdr3_aa: CASSNWDLNTGELFF

clone_size: -
v_call: TRBV7-6
d_call: TRBD1
j_call: TRBJ1-2
cdr3_nt: TGTGCCAGCAGCCTCCCAGGGGGTGATGGCTACACCTTC
cdr3_aa: CASSLPGGDGYTF

clone_size: -
v_call: TRBV7-3
d_call: TRBD1
j_call: TRBJ2-3
cdr3_nt: TGTGCCAGCAGCTTAATGGGGACAGGTCTTAGCACAGATACGCAGTATTTT
cdr3_aa: CASSLMGTGLSTDTQYF

clone_size: many
v_call: TRBV6-1
d_call: TRBD1
j_call: TRBJ1-6
cdr3_nt: TGTGCCAGCAGGACAGGGGTCACTAATTCACCCCTCCACTTT
cdr3_aa: CASRTGVTNSPLHF

clone_size: -
v_call: TRBV12-3/TRBV12-4
d_call: -
j_call: TRBJ2-4
cdr3_nt: TGTGCCAGCAGTCCGGACACTGGGGTCGAATTC
cdr3_aa: CASSPDTGVEF

clone_size: many
v_call: TRBV19
d_call: TRBD2
j_call: TRBJ2-1
cdr3_nt: TGTGCCAGTAGGGGGACTAGCGGGAAATCTCCAAAAGATGAGCAGTTCTTC
cdr3_aa: CASRGTSGKSPKDEQFF

clone_size: -
v_call: TRBV5-1
d_call: TRBD2
j_call: TRBJ2-1
cdr3_nt: TGCGCCAGCAGCTCTAATAATCAAGCGGGAGCTAGTGAGCAGTTCTTC
cdr3_aa: CASSSNNQAGASEQFF

clone_size: many
v_call: TRBV27
d_call: -
j_call: TRBJ1-1
cdr3_nt: TGTGCCAGCAGAATTAGACAGTCTAACACTGAAGCTTTCTTT
cdr3_aa: CASRIRQSNTEAFF

clone_size: many
v_call: TRBV28
d_call: -
j_call: TRBJ1-2
cdr3_nt: TGTGCCAGCAGAGGCCCGGGGCAGAACTATGGCTACACCTTC
cdr3_aa: CASRGPGQNYGYTF

clone_size: many
v_call: TRBV10-3
d_call: -
j_call: TRBJ2-1
cdr3_nt: TGTGCCATCAGTGAAGGACAGCTGTACAATGAGCAGTTCTTC
cdr3_aa: CAISEGQLYNEQFF

clone_size: few
v_call: TRBV5-1
d_call: -
j_call: TRBJ2-7
cdr3_nt: TGCGCCAGCAGCTTTCAGGGGACCGAGCAGTACTTC
cdr3_aa: CASSFQGTEQYF

clone_size: many
v_call: TRBV20-1
d_call: TRBD1
j_call: TRBJ1-2
cdr3_nt: TGCAGTGTTACACCGGGACAGGGGCGAGACTATGGCTACACCTTC
cdr3_aa: CSVTPGQGRDYGYTF

clone_size: -
v_call: TRBV5-1
d_call: -
j_call: TRBJ1-2
cdr3_nt: TGCGCCAGCAGCTTGGGGTCCAGCCTTTATGGCTACACCTTC
cdr3_aa: CASSLGSSLYGYTF

clone_size: many
v_call: TRBV20-1
d_call: -
j_call: TRBJ2-7
cdr3_nt: TGCAGTGCCCCTTATACGTCGGGGGATCGCTCCTACGAGCAGTACTTC
cdr3_aa: CSAPYTSGDRSYEQYF

clone_size: few
v_call: TRBV6-1
d_call: -
j_call: TRBJ2-7
cdr3_nt: TGTGCCAGCAGTTCTTTTGCCTACGAGCAGTACTTC
cdr3_aa: CASSSFAYEQYF

clone_size: few
v_call: TRBV7-6
d_call: TRBD1
j_call: TRBJ1-1
cdr3_nt: TGTGCCAGCAGCACAGGGACAGGCGCTCTTGAAGCTTTCTTT
cdr3_aa: CASSTGTGALEAFF

clone_size: -
v_call: TRBV28
d_call: -
j_call: TRBJ2-7
cdr3_nt: TGTGCCAGCAGCTTAGAGCTAGTTCTCGAGCAGTACTTC
cdr3_aa: CASSLELVLEQYF

clone_size: few
v_call: TRBV7-2
d_call: TRBD2
j_call: TRBJ2-3
cdr3_nt: TGTGCCAGCAGCCTACGGACTAGCGGGACCGGCTCCGTCACCTCTACGCAGTATTTT
cdr3_aa: CASSLRTSGTGSVTSTQYF

clone_size: -
v_call: TRBV7-9
d_call: -
j_call: TRBJ2-2
cdr3_nt: TGTGCCAGCAGCTTGGAGGGGGCGCGAACCGGGGAGCTGTTTTTT
cdr3_aa: CASSLEGARTGELFF

clone_size: many
v_call: TRBV28
d_call: -
j_call: TRBJ1-5
cdr3_nt: TGTGCCAGCAGCTATGGACAGCGGGGCAGCAATCAGCCCCAGCATTTT
cdr3_aa: CASSYGQRGSNQPQHF